This entry concerns a single T cell receptor beta chain. Its antigen is unidentified. A junction end diverges from the germline sequence, so it may reflect a read error. The sample originates from a study of blood T cells in healthy people across ages. Whole-study findings and limits: Diversity was estimated from one million T cells, and these estimates were considered underestimates. Observed TCR beta diversity per million T cells went down as age went up. This fall followed a roughly linear course with age.

Primers used in a second PCR of roughly 7 to 12 cycles were a sample-barcoded 5' primer and a J-beta primer mix. Every cDNA was tagged by a template-switch adaptor with 12 random nucleotides. TCRdb reprocessed the 5' RACE reads via MiXCR and lists one record per CDR3 protein. There are roughly 700,000 distinct CDR3 sequences in the sample; around a quarter occur only once, and more than 8.5% lies in the top ten. The same data also contributed to another study, on T cells of mothers and their children. This second study says: The cDNA synthesis received all extracted RNA, at approximately 1.5 ug per 15 ul.

The sequenced material came from blood. The TCR sequence derives from a boy aged 5-17 years in good health.

The CDR3 nucleotides are TGTGCTAGCAGCTTAGGTCTAGGTGGAGAGACCCAGTACTTC. Its protein is CASSLGLGGETQYF. The V gene is TRBV7-7, the J gene TRBJ2-5; D is unresolved. This CDR3 is built from 14 residues. Per germline, CDR1 SSHAT and CDR2 FNYEAQ (reference sequence).